This T cell receptor beta chain was identified during a study of shared clonotypes between healthy human individuals. Findings of the study overall: Naive CD4 clonotypes overlapped across several donors at approximately 5.5%.

The repertoire was sequenced with immunoSEQ multiplex PCR; TCRdb's copy has only in-frame clones and lacks some. This table has about 1.1 million clones, 75% to 85% appearing once. The split of CD4+ cells yielded CD45RA+ naive and CD45RA-negative memory subsets. Comments on this clone: Its specificity is not known.

Sequenced: memory CD4+ T cells from PBMCs. Subset reported: CD45RA-negative fraction. The TCR sequence derives from a young man in good health. Some clones in this sample may be carry-over from other donors' samples.

CDR3 amino acids: CASSVSSTNEKLFF. In DNA, the CDR3 is TGTGCCAGCAGCGTCAGTAGTACTAATGAAAAACTGTTTTTT. The V and J genes are TRBV9 and TRBJ1-4, with D unresolved. The V and J ends lost 2 bases and 2 bases respectively, with 7 bases between them. CDR1 and CDR2 (germline): SGDLS, YYNGEE. The CDR3 loop spans 14 amino acids.